This TCR beta chain was identified in a study of blood T cell repertoires in COVID-19. Study summary: The United States, Italy and Spain provided the acute and convalescent COVID-19 samples.

Clones were sequenced by immunoSEQ multiplex PCR, and TCRdb holds only the in-frame ones, with some missing. The data show around 250,000 clones, with 80% to 90% seen just once and roughly 8.7% held by the top ten. This CDR3 has 16 residues. Looked up from germline, CDR1 is MDHEN and CDR2 is SYDVKM. V lost 6 bases, J lost 4 bases, and 12 bases stayed unmatched. Sequenced material: peripheral blood. The chain has TRBV28 and TRBJ2-7; 10 nucleotides align to TRBD1. This TCR came from a man aged 35-49 years with active or convalescent COVID-19. The CDR3 region is CASSAIRDRGGYEQYF. CDR3 coding DNA: TGTGCCAGCAGCGCGATCCGGGACAGGGGCGGTTACGAGCAGTACTTC.